The present TCR beta chain was sequenced within a study of blood T cells in healthy people across ages. About the research overall: Per two T cells, about one barcoded beta molecule was captured through template switching.

About this clonotype itself: Its antigen is unidentified.

Staff drew approximately 9.7 milliliters of peripheral blood from each donor. Per-sample PBMC isolation yielded at least 6.5 million cells. Broader study findings: CMV status of donors was not determined, possibly confounding expanded clonotype changes.

A sample-barcoded 5' primer and a J-beta primer mix were used in a second PCR of roughly 6 to 11 cycles. In TCRdb, the 5' RACE reads were re-called with MiXCR into one record per CDR3 protein. Seen here are more than 650,000 distinct CDR3 sequences, roughly 50% observed once, and the top ten hold 40% to 50%. The V gene lost 5 bases and the J gene lost 2 bases, with 16 bases spanning the gap. The CDR3 is made up of 15 amino acids. Per germline, CDR1 MDHEN and CDR2 SYDVKM. The chain combines TRBV28 with TRBJ2-7; the D is unclear. The TCR was taken from an elderly man in good health. The specimen sequenced was blood. CDR3 nucleotide sequence: TGTGCCAGCAGTCCGCCCCGGGTCGAACCCTACGAGCAGTACTTC. Residues: CASSPPRVEPYEQYF. The variable domain in full, completed from reference TRBV28 and TRBJ2-7, reads DVKVTQSSRYLVKRTGEKVFLECVQDMDHENMFWYRQDPGLGLRLIYFSYDVKMKEKGDIPEGYSVSREKKERFSLILESASTNQTSMYLCASSPPRVEPYEQYFGPGTRLTVT.